The rows below give T cell receptor beta chains drawn from one sample of a study of T cell clonotyping in hematopoietic cell transplantation. Here immunoSEQ multiplex PCR was the method, and the copy in TCRdb shows in-frame clones only, minus some. The profile covers 16,000 or so clones, with roughly 93% appearing a single time and under 2% taken by the ten largest. Sequences were derived from peripheral blood mononuclear cells, sampled before stem cell transplant. The receptors stem from a man between 18 and 29 years old with biphenotypic leukemia. Some clones in this sample may be carry-over from other donors' samples. Each CDR3 is given with its conserved first and last residue.

CASSPTGGAGETQYF,15,TRBJ2-5,TRBV10-2
CASSGTDYNSPLHF,14,TRBJ1-6,TRBV6-5
CASSHPRKGSPLHF,14,TRBJ1-6,TRBV14
CASSVAGDFSYEQYF,15,TRBJ2-7,TRBV9
CAWSGETQYF,10,TRBJ2-5,TRBV30
CASSESVGGPKETQYF,16,TRBJ2-5,TRBV6-1
CTSSQLGRNQPQHF,14,TRBJ1-5,TRBV4-3
CSAPTSGGDTQYF,13,TRBJ2-3,TRBV29-1
CASSSRGLPDTQYF,14,TRBJ2-3,TRBV6-5
CASSRRGSEKLFF,13,TRBJ1-4,TRBV6-5
CASSLVGRTSGGTDTQYF,18,TRBJ2-3,TRBV7-6
CASRPGGVGTGSYEQYF,17,TRBJ2-7,TRBV28
CASSVANRGLISPLHF,16,TRBJ1-6,TRBV7-2
CASSVGPHEKLFF,13,TRBJ1-4,TRBV9
CASKAAGNTEAFF,13,TRBJ1-1,TRBV6-1
CASSPFPGARGGGYTF,16,TRBJ1-2,TRBV7-2